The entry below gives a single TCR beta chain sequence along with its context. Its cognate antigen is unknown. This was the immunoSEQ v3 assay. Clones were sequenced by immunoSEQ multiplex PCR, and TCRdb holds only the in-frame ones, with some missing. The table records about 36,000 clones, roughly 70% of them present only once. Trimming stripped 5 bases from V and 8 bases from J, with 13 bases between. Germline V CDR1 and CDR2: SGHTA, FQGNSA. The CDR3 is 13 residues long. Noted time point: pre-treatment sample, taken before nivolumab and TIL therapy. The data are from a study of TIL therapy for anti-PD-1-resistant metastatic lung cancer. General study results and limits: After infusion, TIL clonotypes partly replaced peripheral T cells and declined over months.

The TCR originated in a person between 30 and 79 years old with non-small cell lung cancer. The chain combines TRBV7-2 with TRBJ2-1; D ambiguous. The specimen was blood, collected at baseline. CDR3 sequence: CASSPPASDEQFF. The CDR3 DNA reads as TGTGCCAGCAGCCCTCCGGCGAGCGATGAGCAGTTCTTC.